This entry describes one T cell receptor beta chain. The antigen it recognizes is unknown. No base-level quality is on record; no much larger clone is a single base apart. The library relied on the immunoSEQ multiplex PCR assay. The multiplex PCR relied on a mix of 60 forward primers for TCR Vbeta segments and 13 reverse primers for TCR Jbeta segments. A multiplex PCR assay on genomic DNA amplified the CDR3 region of rearranged TCR beta genes. The amplified TCR beta libraries were sequenced on the Illumina HiSeq System as 87-base-pair reads. Per the source publication's procedure: A later analysis counted 65 million to 90 million unique TCR beta chains across the 600 to 850 repertoires, and around 9.9 million of these chains were shared by at least two donors. Raw reads were error-corrected and collapsed into unique sequences by a nearest-neighbor algorithm in which closely related sequences were merged to remove PCR and sequencing errors. Alignment of CDR3 sequences to IMGT reference sequences was used to assign V, D and J gene segments. For a sequence to be retained, a match of at least six nucleotides was required to both a V gene segment and a J gene segment. A rearrangement was called productive if the CDR3 had no stop codons and remained in frame with V and J, and every other rearrangement was called non-productive. Following IMGT convention, CDR3 was defined as the stretch from the second conserved V-encoded cysteine to the conserved J-encoded phenylalanine. In an earlier analysis of just under 600 of the donors, sequences lacking an unambiguous match to a single V gene segment were excluded. In an earlier analysis of 587 of the donors, V segments were called functional above 56.7% productive rearrangements and were called segregating when the between-donor standard deviation exceeded 5%. To diagnose cytomegalovirus status from the catalog of TCR beta chain sequences, a statistical classification framework was built. In a later analysis, TCR nucleotide sequences were compared against IMGT/GENE-DB human TR gene sequences so that V and J genes could be assigned. The TCRdist pipeline was used in a later analysis to assign CDR3 sequences and most-parsimonious VDJ recombination scenarios. In a later analysis, each TCR beta chain was defined by its CDR3 amino acid sequence together with its V-gene family, and reads without a unique V-gene family were excluded. As a way to deal with suspected cross-contamination and a sequencing artifact, a later analysis dropped nearly 600 nucleotide sequences that were highly shared and had low generation probability. In a later analysis, a clonal expansion index was calculated for each public chain from normalized within-repertoire ranks of inferred template counts. Generation probabilities in a later analysis came from a VDJ recombination model fitted to out-of-frame rearrangements, and those results were checked against IGoR. Hypergeometric tests were used in a later analysis to score TCR-TCR, TCR-HLA and TCR-CMV co-occurrence, with a repertoire-size bias correction applied to the TCR pairs. To estimate false discovery rates, a later analysis permuted the HLA or CMV assignments 20 times. In a later analysis, co-occurring TCRs were grouped with DBSCAN, and TCRdist sequence similarity was added when clustering was performed within HLA-allele-positive subsets. Co-occurrence clustering excluded repertoires with fewer than 30,000 or more than 120,000 public chains, plus five with anomalous nucleotide sharing. TCRdb mirrors the immuneACCESS table, restricted to in-frame sequences. Some clones are absent from its copies; in checked studies, under half trace to an unresolved V gene, and the reason for the others is unknown. The V and J calls and clone size come from that table; D and trimming were worked out from the DNA. This sample is represented by around 40,000 clones; nearly 70% of them were singletons. About 7% of the sample lies in the top ten.

This entry comes from a study of cytomegalovirus exposure and HLA in healthy donors (TCRdb year 2017). About the full investigation: An earlier analysis of some 600 of the donors reported approximately 260 Gb of sequence data and about 120 million unique TCR beta sequences obtained from about 179 million T cells. A later genetic analysis used genome-wide SNP genotypes for about 55% of the 666 donors, treating that subset as a discovery cohort. Besides the first cohort of approximately 670 subjects, a separate validation cohort made up of 120 or so different subjects was used. The T cell repertoires of around 670 subjects were profiled by immunosequencing and related to cytomegalovirus serostatus. The genetic ancestry cluster associated with self-reported Caucasian donors included roughly four fifths of the roughly 410 genotyped donors. An earlier analysis of 450 to 750 of the donors used high-throughput TCR beta sequencing to judge whether each TCR beta V gene segment behaved as functional or pseudogenic. Among about 390 genotyped donors of the cohort, an average of approximately 240,000 unique TCR beta nucleotide sequences were sequenced per donor, roughly a sixth of them non-productive. Both class I and class II loci were covered by HLA typing, at four-digit resolution. All discovery cohort repertoires had been generated using a single sequencing platform. In a later analysis, previously published TCR beta repertoires from hundreds of donors were re-analyzed and high-resolution HLA genotyping was added so that TCR occurrence patterns could be studied. Alongside the repertoire data, information on donor age, sex, ethnicity and CMV serostatus was compiled. An early release covering over 500 HLA-typed donors comprised around 300 gigabases of sequencing data and tens of millions of unique TCR sequences. The study aimed to test whether signatures of past pathogen exposure could be identified by cataloging public T cell receptors. About five DR-DQ haplotypes were handled as single units for association and clustering because linkage in the cohort was strong. The number of donors typed differed by locus, with about 629-630 for A, B, C, DRB1 and DQB1, around 520 for DQA1, 606 for DPA1, and some 450 for DPB1. Rather than using new phenotypic data, the later analysis identified candidate immune exposures from TCR beta sequences and from how often those sequences occurred across donors. To predict cytomegalovirus infection status, the study brought together high-throughput TCR immunosequencing, statistical association of individual TCRs with disease status, and machine learning. General findings and caveats noted by the study authors: Presence/absence analyses assumed roughly uniform sequencing depth across donors, an assumption that may not hold. A group of highly shared sequence variants was considered likely to be a technical artifact of the sequencing pipeline. A later genetic analysis associated a missense DCLRE1C variant with V-gene and J-gene trimming of TCR beta chains, and an independent cohort replicated the association. At a false discovery rate of 0.05, a later analysis linked 16,951 TCR beta sequences to specific HLA alleles. A later analysis reported that several top co-occurrence clusters appeared linked to parvovirus B19, influenza, CMV and Epstein-Barr virus. Assigning TCR associations to individual alleles was difficult when HLA alleles, especially DR and DQ, strongly co-occurred. Correlated functional status among segregating V segments might be attributable to linkage disequilibrium, but an unknown experimental factor could not be ruled out. According to a later analysis, most CMV-associated TCR beta chains appeared to be HLA-restricted, and the HLA associations seemed to be driven largely by CMV exposure. A further reported finding was that TCR beta sequences accurately predicted the HLA-A and HLA-B alleles for most subjects in the first cohort. In an earlier analysis of 587 of the donors, most TCR beta V segments appeared in productive rearrangements about 90% or about 30% of the time, broadly matching IMGT annotations. Compared with equally common non-associated chains, HLA-associated TCR beta chains in a later analysis were more clonally expanded and had lower generation probabilities. Compared with the roughly 720-donor mean, donors in an Asian-associated ancestry cluster had fewer N-insertions in productive TCRs, according to a later genetic analysis. A later analysis found that TCR association rates varied across HLA loci, with DRB1 alleles showing the most associated TCRs and HLA-C alleles the fewest. CMV serostatus was the only immune exposure information available for the cohort. The study listed approximately 150 TCR beta chains as associated with cytomegalovirus. The cohort was sequenced for TCR beta chains only, and without alpha or paired-chain data the features that could be detected were limited. The earlier analysis of almost 600 of the donors excluded some 15 rarely observed V segments, including chromosome 9 orphons, because counts were too low. Because HLA typing was missing for some donors at each locus, association tests included only the typed subset. In vitro tests confirmed that a few of the cytomegalovirus-associated TCR beta chains recognize cytomegalovirus antigens. The authors suggested that the approach could potentially be extended to other disease states and immunological phenotypes. Most TCR sequences were seen in very few donors, while some public TCRs were found in many individuals. Some IMGT-functional V segments, including TRBV6-2 and TRBV6-3, could not be told apart with the 87-base-pair reads, so those segments were excluded. Cytomegalovirus status was reported to be diagnosed by the classifier with high specificity and sensitivity in both the original and validation cohorts.

The cohort consisted of some 730 healthy bone marrow donors. All cohort members were sampled while nominally healthy, although unrecorded immune exposures were likely present. The donor was CMV seronegative and was included in the group of about 350 seronegative cohort members. A peripheral blood sample was provided by each donor, and peripheral blood mononuclear cells were used for TCR beta sequencing. The Qiagen DNeasy Blood Extraction Kit was used to extract genomic DNA from the blood cell samples. The germline V gene specifies LGHNA as CDR1 and YNFKEQ as CDR2. From the cysteine up to the phenylalanine, the CDR3 has a length of 15 residues. CDR3 DNA only is kept here, 45 bases in frame from base 1. Unmatched junction bases come to 6, with V trimmed by 2 bases and J by 6 bases.

The rearrangement joined TRBV4-2 to TRBJ1-4, with 7 central nucleotides matching TRBD1. Sample: PBMCs. The sequence came from a man aged 30 to 45 in good health and CMV-seronegative. The CDR3 sequence is CASSQTGRGDEKLFF. The DNA is as follows: TGTGCCAGCAGCCAAACCGGCAGGGGGGATGAAAAACTGTTTTTT.